This TCR beta chain is from a study of preoperative IRX-2 immunotherapy in early breast cancer. Specified treatment: preoperative locoregional IRX-2 cytokine immunotherapy. Preoperative locoregional IRX-2 cytokine immunotherapy was tested in the phase Ib source study. The count of this clone is one. Clones were read by immunoSEQ multiplex PCR, and TCRdb kept only the in-frame ones, dropping some. The sample lists about 42,000 clones; around three quarters were seen once. Trimming left V 4 bases short and J 7 bases short, with 17 bases between. The CDR3 has 15 residues. Per the germline V gene, CDR1 is LGHNT and CDR2 is FRNRAP.

This TCR derives from a human donor with breast cancer. The V gene is TRBV12-5, the J gene TRBJ2-1; D tentatively fits TRBD1 or TRBD2 (5 bases each). Specimen: tumor tissue, collected after IRX-2 immunotherapy. The CDR3 reads CASGSRDRPGNEQFF. CDR3 DNA sequence: TGTGCTAGTGGTTCTCGGGACCGCCCGGGGAATGAGCAGTTCTTC.